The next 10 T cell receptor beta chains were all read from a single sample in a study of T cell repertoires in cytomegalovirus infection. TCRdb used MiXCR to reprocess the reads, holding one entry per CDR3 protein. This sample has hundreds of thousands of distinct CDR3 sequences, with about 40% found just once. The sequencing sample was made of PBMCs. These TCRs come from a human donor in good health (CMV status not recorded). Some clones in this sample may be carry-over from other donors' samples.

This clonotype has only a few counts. Written as DNA, the CDR3 is TGTGCCAGCATGCGGGGGGACTACGAGCAGTACTTC. Protein: CASMRGDYEQYF. The chain employs TRBV12-3 or TRBV12-4 and TRBJ2-7, with 8 bases fitting TRBD2. Unmatched junction bases numbered 2, after V lost 7 bases and J lost 3 bases. CDR3 length equals 12 residues.

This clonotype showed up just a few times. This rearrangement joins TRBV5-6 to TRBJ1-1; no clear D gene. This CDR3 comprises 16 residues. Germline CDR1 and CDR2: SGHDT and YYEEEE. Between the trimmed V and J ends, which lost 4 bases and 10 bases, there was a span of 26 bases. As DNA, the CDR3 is TGTGCCAGCAGCATCCCCGGCGGGCGGGGAATACAACGAGCTTTCTTT. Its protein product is CASSIPGGRGIQRAFF.

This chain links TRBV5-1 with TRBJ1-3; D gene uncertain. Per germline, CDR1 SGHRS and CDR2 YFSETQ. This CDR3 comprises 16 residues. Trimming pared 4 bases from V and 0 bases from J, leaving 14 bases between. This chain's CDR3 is CASSVAGRTSGNTIYF. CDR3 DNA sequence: TGCGCCAGCAGCGTAGCCGGGCGCACCTCTGGAAACACCATATATTTT.

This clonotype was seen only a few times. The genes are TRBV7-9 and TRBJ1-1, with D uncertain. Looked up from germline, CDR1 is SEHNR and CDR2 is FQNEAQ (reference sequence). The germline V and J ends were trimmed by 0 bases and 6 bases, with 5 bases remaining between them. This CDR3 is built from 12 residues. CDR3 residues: CASSLAPSEAFF. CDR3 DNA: TGTGCCAGCAGCTTAGCGCCGTCTGAAGCTTTCTTT.

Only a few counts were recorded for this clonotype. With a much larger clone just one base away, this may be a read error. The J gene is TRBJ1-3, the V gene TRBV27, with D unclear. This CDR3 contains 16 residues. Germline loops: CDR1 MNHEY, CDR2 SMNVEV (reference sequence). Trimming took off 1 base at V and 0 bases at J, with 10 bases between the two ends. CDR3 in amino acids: CASSLYAGHSGNTIYF. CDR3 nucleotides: TGTGCCAGCAGTTTATACGCCGGGCACTCTGGAAACACCATATATTTT.

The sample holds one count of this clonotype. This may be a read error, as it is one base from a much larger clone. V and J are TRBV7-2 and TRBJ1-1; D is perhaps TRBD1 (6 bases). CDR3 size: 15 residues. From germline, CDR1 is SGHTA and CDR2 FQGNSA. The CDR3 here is CASSFRGRVATEDFF. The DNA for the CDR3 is TGTGCCAGCAGCTTCCGGGGGCGCGTCGCCACTGAAGATTTCTTT.

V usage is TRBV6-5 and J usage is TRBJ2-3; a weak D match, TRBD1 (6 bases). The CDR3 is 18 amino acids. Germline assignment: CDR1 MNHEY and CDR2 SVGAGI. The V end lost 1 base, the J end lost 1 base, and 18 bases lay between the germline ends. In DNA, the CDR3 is TGTGCCAGCAGTTACTTCAGAAACACAGGGCCCCGCACAGATACGCAGTATTTT. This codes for CASSYFRNTGPRTDTQYF.

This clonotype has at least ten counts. CDR3 nucleotide sequence: TGTGCCAGCAGTCGGACAGGGCGGGGCACAGATACGCAGTATTTT. Its protein is CASSRTGRGTDTQYF. J is TRBJ2-3 and V is TRBV12-3 or TRBV12-4; 8 bases agree with TRBD1. The CDR3 is 15 amino acids. With 5 bases clipped from V and 1 base from J, the junction kept 5 bases outside the gene matches.

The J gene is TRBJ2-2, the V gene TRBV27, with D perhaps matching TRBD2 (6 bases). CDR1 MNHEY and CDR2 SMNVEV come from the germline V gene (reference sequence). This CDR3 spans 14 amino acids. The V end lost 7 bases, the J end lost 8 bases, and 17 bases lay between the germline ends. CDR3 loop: CASMEAGYRGELFF. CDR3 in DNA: TGTGCCAGCATGGAGGCGGGATATCGGGGGGAGCTGTTTTTT.

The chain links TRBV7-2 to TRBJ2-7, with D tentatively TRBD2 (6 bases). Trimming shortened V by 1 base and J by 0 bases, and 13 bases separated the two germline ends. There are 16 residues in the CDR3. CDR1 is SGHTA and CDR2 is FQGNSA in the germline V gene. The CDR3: CASSLGRRASSYEQYF. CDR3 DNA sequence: TGTGCCAGCAGCTTAGGTCGGAGGGCCAGCTCCTACGAGCAGTACTTC. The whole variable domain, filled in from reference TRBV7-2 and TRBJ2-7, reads GAGVSQSPSNKVTEKGKDVELRCDPISGHTALYWYRQSLGQGLEFLIYFQGNSAPDKSGLPSDRFSAERTGGSVSTLTIQRTQQEDSAVYLCASSLGRRASSYEQYFGPGTRLTVT.